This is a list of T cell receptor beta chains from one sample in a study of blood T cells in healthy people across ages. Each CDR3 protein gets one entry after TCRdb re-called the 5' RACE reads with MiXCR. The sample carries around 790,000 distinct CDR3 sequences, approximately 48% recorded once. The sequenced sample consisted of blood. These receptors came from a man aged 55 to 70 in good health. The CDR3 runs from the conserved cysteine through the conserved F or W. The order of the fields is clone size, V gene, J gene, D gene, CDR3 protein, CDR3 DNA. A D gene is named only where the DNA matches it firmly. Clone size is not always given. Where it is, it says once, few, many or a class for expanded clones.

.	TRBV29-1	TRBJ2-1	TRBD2	CSVTGLAGASNEQFF	TGCAGCGTGACGGGACTAGCGGGGGCCAGCAATGAGCAGTTCTTC
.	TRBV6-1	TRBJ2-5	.	CASIPGTGTNAGETQYF	TGTGCCAGCATACCGGGAACAGGTACAAATGCCGGAGAGACCCAGTACTTC
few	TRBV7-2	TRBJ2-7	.	CASSPRDLYYEQYF	TGTGCCAGCAGCCCCAGGGACCTATACTACGAGCAGTACTTC
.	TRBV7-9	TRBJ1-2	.	CASSPQIGTEGYTF	TGTGCCAGCAGCCCACAGATAGGCACGGAAGGCTACACCTTC
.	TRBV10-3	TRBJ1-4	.	CASSYTQQVDEKLFF	TGTGCCAGCAGTTACACCCAACAAGTGGATGAAAAACTGTTTTTT
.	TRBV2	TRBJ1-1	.	CAQSDSLNTEAFF	TGTGCCCAGTCGGACAGTTTGAACACTGAAGCTTTCTTT
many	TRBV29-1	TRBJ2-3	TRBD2	CSVESGASVDTQYF	TGCAGCGTAGAAAGCGGGGCCTCGGTTGATACGCAGTATTTT
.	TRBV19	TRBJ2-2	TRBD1	CASSILILGQGWTGELFF	TGTGCCAGTAGTATATTAATCTTGGGACAGGGTTGGACCGGGGAGCTGTTTTTT
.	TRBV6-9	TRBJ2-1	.	CASSDHRSGGVSYNEQFF	TGTGCCAGCAGTGATCATAGGTCCGGCGGGGTTTCCTACAATGAGCAGTTCTTC
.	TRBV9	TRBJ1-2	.	CASSVVARVGSNYGYTF	TGTGCCAGCAGCGTAGTTGCCCGGGTAGGAAGTAACTATGGCTACACCTTC
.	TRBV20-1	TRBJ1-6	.	CSAMGSYSSLHF	TGCAGTGCTATGGGCAGCTATTCGTCCCTCCACTTT
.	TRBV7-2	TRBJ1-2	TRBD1	CASSARTGDLNYGYTF	TGTGCCAGCAGCGCCCGGACAGGGGACTTGAACTATGGCTACACCTTC
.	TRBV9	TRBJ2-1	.	CASSVGTRAYNEQFF	TGTGCCAGCAGCGTCGGGACTCGGGCCTACAATGAGCAGTTCTTC
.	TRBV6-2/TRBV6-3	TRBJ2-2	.	CASSAPWGSNTGELFF	TGTGCCAGCAGTGCACCATGGGGTTCGAACACCGGGGAGCTGTTTTTT
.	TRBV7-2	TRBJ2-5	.	CASSGGGLETQYF	TGTGCCAGCAGCGGAGGGGGCCTCGAGACCCAGTACTTC
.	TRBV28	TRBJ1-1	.	CASSLGGGRTEAFF	TGTGCCAGCAGCCTAGGTGGAGGGAGGACTGAAGCTTTCTTT
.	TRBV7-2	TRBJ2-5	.	CASSFGRAQYF	TGTGCCAGCAGCTTCGGCAGGGCCCAGTACTTC
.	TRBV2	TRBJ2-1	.	CAISDPGTLSSNEQFF	TGTGCCATCAGTGATCCGGGGACTCTTTCGAGCAATGAGCAGTTCTTC
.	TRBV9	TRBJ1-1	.	CASSVLGDGNTEAFF	TGTGCCAGCAGCGTACTTGGGGATGGCAACACTGAAGCTTTCTTT
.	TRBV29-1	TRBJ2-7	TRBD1	CSVLRQGAGGLGEQYF	TGCAGCGTTCTCAGACAGGGGGCTGGCGGGTTGGGCGAGCAGTACTTC
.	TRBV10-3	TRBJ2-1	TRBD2	CAIGRLAGPYNEQFF	TGTGCCATCGGCCGACTAGCGGGACCCTACAATGAGCAGTTCTTC
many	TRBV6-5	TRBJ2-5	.	CATHRVPETQYF	TGTGCCACACACAGGGTCCCAGAGACCCAGTACTTC
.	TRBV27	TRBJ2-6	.	CASRKAGGVSGANVLTF	TGTGCCAGCAGGAAGGCAGGGGGGGTCTCTGGGGCCAACGTCCTGACTTTC
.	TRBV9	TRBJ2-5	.	CASSVDGGAETQYF	TGTGCCAGCAGCGTAGATGGAGGGGCGGAGACCCAGTACTTC